This T cell receptor (beta chain) is drawn from a study of blood T cell repertoires in COVID-19. Study-wide background: There were acute and convalescent COVID-19 samples, and they came from the United States, Italy and Spain. PBMCs, B-cell-depleted T cells, or T cells provided the cDNA or gDNA that made up the material.

In the original workflow: How many nucleated cells were present was estimated from reference gene primer amplification. Profiling relied on immunoSEQ multiplex PCR, and the TCRdb table lists in-frame clones only, not all of them. V and J calls and clone size are as listed in that table; D and trimming were resolved from the DNA. In the table there are 350,000 or so clones, about 90% of which are singletons. Enrollment of patients from Seattle took place during active infection, with longitudinal follow-up. The CDR3 has 15 amino acids. V was clipped by 1 base and J by 5 bases; unmatched bases: 4. Germline CDR1 and CDR2: SGHVS and FQNEAQ. There are a few counts of this clone.

The chain recombines TRBV7-8 with TRBJ2-1; 8 bases are a match to TRBD2. The sequence derives from a woman in her twenties or thirties with COVID-19, enrolled during active disease. The sample consisted of peripheral blood. CDR3 protein: CASSLVVAGNNEQFF. The CDR3 DNA reads as TGTGCCAGCAGCTTAGTAGTAGCGGGGAACAATGAGCAGTTCTTC.